This T cell receptor (beta chain) derives from a study of blood T cell repertoires in COVID-19. Study context: PBMCs, B-cell-depleted T cells, or T cells provided the cDNA or gDNA that made up the material.

TCRdb's table, derived via immunoSEQ multiplex PCR, lists solely in-frame clones and lacks some. The table records hundreds of thousands of clones, approximately 83% of them present only once. In terms of age and location, participants ranged from roughly 18 to 100 years and lived in about two dozen US areas. Participants reported their clinical history, and cohort assignment relied on those reports. The CDR3 contains 15 residues. CDR1 and CDR2 (germline): SGHNT, YENEEA. The junction had 13 bases not matched to a gene; V was cut back by 5 bases and J by 6 bases. This TCR was recovered from an older woman who had recovered from COVID-19. The rearrangement uses TRBV11-3 and TRBJ2-7, with 7 bases identical to TRBD1. The specimen was PBMCs or T cells enriched from blood (not recorded which). The CDR3 DNA reads as TGTGCCAGCAGCGCGCAGCCGGGACAGTCATCCGAGCAGTACTTC. Its protein is CASSAQPGQSSEQYF.